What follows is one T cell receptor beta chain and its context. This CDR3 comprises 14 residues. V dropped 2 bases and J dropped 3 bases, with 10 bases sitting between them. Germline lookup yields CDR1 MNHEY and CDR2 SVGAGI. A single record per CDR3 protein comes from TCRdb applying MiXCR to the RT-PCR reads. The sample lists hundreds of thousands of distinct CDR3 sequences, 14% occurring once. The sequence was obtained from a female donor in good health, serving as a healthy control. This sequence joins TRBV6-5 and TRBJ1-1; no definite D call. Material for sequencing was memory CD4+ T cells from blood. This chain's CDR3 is CASSYGGIDTEAFF. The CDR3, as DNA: TGTGCCAGCAGTTACGGAGGGATTGACACTGAAGCTTTCTTT.